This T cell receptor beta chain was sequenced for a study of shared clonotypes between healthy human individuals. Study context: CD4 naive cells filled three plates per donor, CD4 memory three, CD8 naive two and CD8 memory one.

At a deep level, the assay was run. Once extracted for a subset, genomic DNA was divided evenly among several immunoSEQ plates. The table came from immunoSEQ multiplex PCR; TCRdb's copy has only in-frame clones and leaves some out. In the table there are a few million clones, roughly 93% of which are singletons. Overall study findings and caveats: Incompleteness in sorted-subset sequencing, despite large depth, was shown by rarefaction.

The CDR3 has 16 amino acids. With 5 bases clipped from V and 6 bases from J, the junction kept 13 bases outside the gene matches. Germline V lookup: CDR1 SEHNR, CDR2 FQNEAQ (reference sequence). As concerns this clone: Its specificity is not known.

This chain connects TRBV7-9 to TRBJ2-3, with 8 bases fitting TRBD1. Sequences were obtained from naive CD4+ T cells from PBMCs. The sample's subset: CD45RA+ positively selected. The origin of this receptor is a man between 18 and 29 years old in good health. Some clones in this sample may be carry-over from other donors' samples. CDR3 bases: TGTGCCAGCAGCGATTCCAGGACAGGGCTCACGGATACGCAGTATTTT. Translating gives CASSDSRTGLTDTQYF.